The 10 T cell receptor beta chains reported below all come from one sample, sequenced in a study of cytomegalovirus exposure and HLA in healthy donors. The protocol was immunoSEQ multiplex PCR, while the TCRdb copy is restricted to in-frame clones and leaves out a portion. The table records about 130,000 clones, 75% to 90% of them present only once. The sequenced sample was PBMCs. The receptors were gathered from a woman aged 18-29 years in good health and CMV-seropositive.

This clone was counted between two and nine times. The rearrangement joins TRBV19 to TRBJ1-1; TRBD1 matches 11 bases. Germline loops: CDR1 LNHDA, CDR2 SQIVND (reference sequence). V gave up 3 bases and J gave up 5 bases; unmatched junction bases: 11. The CDR3 loop spans 17 amino acids. This CDR3 is CASSMRDRGLLITEAFF. CDR3 nucleotide sequence: TGTGCCAGTAGTATGCGGGACAGGGGGTTACTGATTACTGAAGCTTTCTTT.

The rearrangement uses TRBV28 and TRBJ1-6; 7 bases map to TRBD1. Germline V lookup: CDR1 MDHEN, CDR2 SYDVKM. CDR3 length: 15 residues. J lost 14 bases, V lost 1 base, and 11 bases had no gene match. The chain's CDR3 is CASSLSRQGAMALHF. CDR3 bases: TGTGCCAGCAGTTTATCCCGACAGGGTGCAATGGCCCTCCACTTT.

The chain recombines TRBV27 with TRBJ2-7, with a tentative D call TRBD1 (5 bases). CDR1 and CDR2 from the germline V gene are MNHEY and SMNVEV (reference sequence). V was clipped by 3 bases and J by 5 bases, with 11 bases between them. The CDR3 contains 13 residues. In DNA, the CDR3 is TGTGCCAGCAGTTTTGGCAGGGTCAACGAGCAGTACTTC. It yields the protein CASSFGRVNEQYF.

The V and J genes are TRBV28 and TRBJ1-2; D gene unclear. Germline assignment: CDR1 MDHEN and CDR2 SYDVKM. This CDR3 has 15 residues. The V and J ends lost 3 bases and 8 bases respectively, with 19 bases between them. The CDR3 sequence is CASSLHFRVGFGYTF. The CDR3 bases are TGTGCCAGCAGTTTGCATTTCCGGGTTGGATTCGGCTACACCTTC.

The chain employs TRBV2 and TRBJ1-1; no firm D call. The germline gives CDR1 SNHLY, CDR2 FYNNEI. Deletions cut 7 bases from V and 0 bases from J, with 12 bases between. The CDR3 has 14 residues. The DNA for the CDR3 is TGTGCCAGCATCAGGAACAGTCTGAACACTGAAGCTTTCTTT. Translated, it gives CASIRNSLNTEAFF.

This clone was detected once. The V gene is TRBV7-6, the J gene TRBJ2-3; 7 bases match TRBD2. Germline values: CDR1 SGHVS, CDR2 FNYEAQ. J was trimmed by 6 bases and V by 6 bases; bases with no gene match: 3. The CDR3 is made up of 12 amino acids. DNA of the CDR3: TGTGCCAGCAGTCCCGGGGGGGATACGCAGTATTTT. It encodes CASSPGGDTQYF.

A single count supports this clone. The J gene is TRBJ1-6, the V gene TRBV30; unclear D gene. Trimming removed 2 bases from V and 7 bases from J, with 3 bases in between. CDR1 is GTSNPN, CDR2 SVGIG, per germline (reference sequence). This CDR3 spans 11 amino acids. The CDR3 protein is CAWSQNSPLHF. The CDR3 DNA is TGTGCCTGGAGTCAGAATTCACCCCTCCACTTT.

A remark on this clone: One end of the junction is discordant with germline, which a read error may explain. CDR3 region: CASSLAGMGETQYF. The DNA of the CDR3 is TGTGCTAGCAGCTTGGCGGGAATGGGAGAGACCCAGTACTTC. V is TRBV7-7 and J is TRBJ2-5, with D possibly matching TRBD2 (6 bases). The CDR3 runs 14 residues. The germline V gene has CDR1 SSHAT and CDR2 FNYEAQ (reference sequence).

This clone appeared a few times. The chain is built from TRBV6-1 and TRBJ1-6, with D possibly matching TRBD1 (6 bases). Germline CDR1 is MNHNS and CDR2 is SASEGT. Trimming left V 7 bases short and J 1 base short, with 11 bases between. This CDR3 has 15 residues. The CDR3 spells CASNDQGSYNSPLHF. The CDR3 coding sequence is TGTGCCAGCAACGACCAGGGGTCCTATAATTCACCCCTCCACTTT.

The J gene is TRBJ1-2, the V gene TRBV18, with no clear D. CDR3 size: 14 residues. In germline, CDR1 is KGHSH, CDR2 LQKENI. V shed 6 bases and J shed 4 bases, with 15 bases lying between them. The CDR3 is CASSPNFSPYGYTF. For the CDR3, the DNA is TGTGCCAGCTCGCCGAACTTCTCCCCCTATGGCTACACCTTC.